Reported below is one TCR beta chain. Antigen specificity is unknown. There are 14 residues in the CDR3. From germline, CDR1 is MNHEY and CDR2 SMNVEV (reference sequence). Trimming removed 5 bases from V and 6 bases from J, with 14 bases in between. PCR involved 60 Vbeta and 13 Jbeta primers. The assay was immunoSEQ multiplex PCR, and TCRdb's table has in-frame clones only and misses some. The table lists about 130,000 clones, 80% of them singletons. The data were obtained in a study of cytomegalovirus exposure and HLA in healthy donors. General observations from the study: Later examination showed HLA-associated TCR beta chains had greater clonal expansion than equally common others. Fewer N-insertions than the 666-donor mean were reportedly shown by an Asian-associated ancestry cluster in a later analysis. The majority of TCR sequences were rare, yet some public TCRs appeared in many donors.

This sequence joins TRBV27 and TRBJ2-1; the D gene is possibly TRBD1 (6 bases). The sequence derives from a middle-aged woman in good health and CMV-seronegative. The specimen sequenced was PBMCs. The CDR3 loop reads CASSPGTPLNEQFF. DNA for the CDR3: TGTGCCAGCAGTCCCGGGACACCCCTCAATGAGCAGTTCTTC.